The source of this T cell receptor beta chain is a study of blood T cell repertoires in COVID-19. Background on the study: T cells, B-cell-depleted T cells, or PBMCs provided the cDNA or gDNA that served as material.

In the original processing: Nucleated cell number was recorded as an estimate derived from reference gene primer amplification. The repertoire was sequenced with immunoSEQ multiplex PCR; TCRdb's copy has only in-frame clones and lacks some. That table is the source of V, J and clone size, and D and trimming were worked out from the DNA. The profile shows around 270,000 clones, 80% to 85% of them singletons. The sequence came from a person in their 70s with COVID-19, enrolled during active disease. The sample consisted of peripheral blood.

CDR3 nucleotides: TGTGCCAGCAGACCGAGTCCTAACTATGGCTACACCTTC. Its protein is CASRPSPNYGYTF. V usage is TRBV21-1 and J usage is TRBJ1-2. TRBV21-1 has pseudogene status. CDR3 length: 13 amino acids.